The 31 T cell receptor beta chains given below trace back to one sample, sequenced in a study of cytomegalovirus exposure and HLA in healthy donors. PCR employed 60 Vbeta and 13 Jbeta primers. The method was immunoSEQ multiplex PCR; TCRdb's version includes in-frame clones alone and lacks a portion of them. The sample gives 150,000 to 200,000 clones, 70% to 80% of which show up once; under 2.5% is in the top ten. Sequenced sample: PBMCs. The receptors were gathered from a woman younger than 45 in good health and CMV-seropositive.

This chain joins TRBV27 and TRBJ2-1, with 9 bases fitting TRBD1. The length of the CDR3 is 14 residues. With V trimmed by 6 bases and J by 4 bases, 4 bases remained unmatched. Germline CDR1 and CDR2: MNHEY and SMNVEV (reference sequence). CDR3 in amino acids: CASSGQGRYNEQFF. CDR3 coding DNA: TGTGCCAGCAGCGGACAGGGGCGATACAATGAGCAGTTCTTC.

The chain is built from TRBV18 and TRBJ2-7; 8 nucleotides align to TRBD1. This CDR3 is built from 14 residues. CDR1 and CDR2 (germline): KGHSH, LQKENI. The V segment lost 2 bases and the J segment 4 bases; nucleotides outside the gene matches: 4. The CDR3 DNA sequence: TGTGCCAGCTCACCAGGGACAGGAGGGTACGAGCAGTACTTC. This gives the protein CASSPGTGGYEQYF.

CDR3 sequence: CASSQDFGLMGGYTF. Here the CDR3 DNA reads TGCGCCAGCAGCCAAGATTTCGGACTGATGGGTGGCTACACCTTC. The chain employs TRBV4-1 and TRBJ1-2; no definite D call. V lost 0 bases and J 7 bases, leaving 15 bases between the germline ends. The CDR3 spans 15 residues. The germline CDR1 and CDR2 sequences are MGHRA and YSYEKL.

The chain carries TRBV4-3 and TRBJ1-4, with D unclear. This CDR3 is 15 amino acids long. In germline, CDR1 is LGHNA, CDR2 YSLEER. The V gene lost 1 base and the J gene lost 8 bases, with 14 bases spanning the gap. The CDR3 region is CASSQGRSNEEKLFF. CDR3 DNA: TGCGCCAGCAGCCAAGGTCGGTCGAATGAAGAAAAACTGTTTTTT.

The genes are TRBV18 and TRBJ2-5; unclear D gene. CDR3 length equals 13 residues. V was shortened by 3 bases and J by 2 bases, with 7 bases between the two germline ends. Looked up from germline, CDR1 is KGHSH and CDR2 is LQKENI. Here the CDR3 DNA reads TGTGCCAGCTCACCGAGCCCGCAAGAGACCCAGTACTTC. It translates to CASSPSPQETQYF. Using reference TRBV18 and TRBJ2-5 for the parts outside the CDR3, the full variable domain is NAGVMQNPRHLVRRRGQEARLRCSPMKGHSHVYWYRQLPEEGLKFMVYLQKENIIDESGMPKERFSAEFPKEGPSILRIQQVVRGDSAAYFCASSPSPQETQYFGPGTRLLVL.

The chain joins TRBV30 to TRBJ1-1; 10 bases fit TRBD1. With 3 bases clipped from V and 4 bases from J, the junction kept 8 bases outside the gene matches. The germline gives CDR1 GTSNPN, CDR2 SVGIG (reference sequence). The CDR3 consists of 15 residues. The DNA of the CDR3 is TGTGCCTGGAGGCGGGACAGGGGAGTTATCACTGAAGCTTTCTTT. This sequence encodes CAWRRDRGVITEAFF.

The chain recombines TRBV10-3 with TRBJ2-7, with 13 positions matching TRBD2. Germline V CDR1 and CDR2: ENHRY, SYGVKD. The CDR3 loop spans 15 amino acids. V dropped 2 bases and J dropped 4; count of bases not matched to a gene: 2. This chain's CDR3 is CAISEGTSGVYEQYF. CDR3 DNA: TGTGCCATCAGTGAGGGGACTAGCGGGGTGTACGAGCAGTACTTC.

The rearrangement links TRBV7-2 to TRBJ2-3; a possible D gene is TRBD2 (6 bases). Germline CDR1 SGHTA, CDR2 FQGNSA. With 4 bases removed from V and 4 bases from J, the gap between germline ends came to 15 bases. The CDR3 sequence is 15 residues long. The CDR3 loop is CASSSLALLADTQYF. The DNA of the CDR3 is TGTGCCAGCAGCTCGCTAGCGCTTTTAGCAGATACGCAGTATTTT. Full variable domain (missing parts from reference TRBV7-2 and TRBJ2-3): GAGVSQSPSNKVTEKGKDVELRCDPISGHTALYWYRQSLGQGLEFLIYFQGNSAPDKSGLPSDRFSAERTGGSVSTLTIQRTQQEDSAVYLCASSSLALLADTQYFGPGTRLTVL.

The chain couples TRBV19 to TRBJ2-1; perhaps TRBD1 as D (6 bases). The CDR3 sequence is 12 residues long. V was clipped by 9 bases and J by 9 bases, with 15 bases between them. CDR1 and CDR2 from the germline V gene are LNHDA and SQIVND (reference sequence). CDR3 sequence: CASGQSTTEQFF. CDR3 DNA sequence: TGTGCCAGCGGACAGTCAACAACTGAGCAGTTCTTC.

The J gene is TRBJ1-2, the V gene TRBV7-9, with 7 bases matching TRBD1. The germline V gene encodes CDR1 SEHNR and CDR2 FQNEAQ (reference sequence). After removal of 5 bases from V and 4 bases from J, the junction contained 1 base not matched to a gene. This CDR3 has 12 residues. The DNA of the CDR3 is TGTGCCAGCAGCCGGGACAGCTATGGCTACACCTTC. This codes for CASSRDSYGYTF. The full variable domain, completed using reference TRBV7-9 and TRBJ1-2, is DTGVSQNPRHKITKRGQNVTFRCDPISEHNRLYWYRQTLGQGPEFLTYFQNEAQLEKSRLLSDRFSAERPKGSFSTLEIQRTEQGDSAMYLCASSRDSYGYTFGSGTRLTVV.

This clone came up a few times. This sequence joins TRBV5-1 and TRBJ1-2; 8 nucleotides align to TRBD1. Germline loops: CDR1 SGHRS, CDR2 YFSETQ. V gave up 0 bases and J gave up 0 bases; unmatched junction bases: 4. The CDR3 has 16 amino acids. The CDR3 region has the DNA TGCGCCAGCAGCTTGGGAGCAGGGGGCTCTAACTATGGCTACACCTTC. Protein product: CASSLGAGGSNYGYTF. Combining the CDR3 with reference TRBV5-1 and TRBJ1-2 gives the whole variable domain KAGVTQTPRYLIKTRGQQVTLSCSPISGHRSVSWYQQTPGQGLQFLFEYFSETQRNKGNFPGRFSGRQFSNSRSEMNVSTLELGDSALYLCASSLGAGGSNYGYTFGSGTRLTVV.

The V call is TRBV5-4, the J call TRBJ1-3; unclear D gene. CDR3 size: 14 residues. Trimming cost V 1 base and J 0 bases, with 5 bases left between them. Germline-derived CDR1 and CDR2 are SGHNT and YYREEE (reference sequence). The CDR3 nucleotides read TGTGCCAGCAGCTTGACAAACTCTGGAAACACCATATATTTT. This codes for CASSLTNSGNTIYF.

This sequence joins TRBV13 and TRBJ1-4; 7 bases agree with TRBD1. Trimming at V came to 5 bases and at J to 8 bases, leaving 5 bases not matched to a gene. This CDR3 is built from 13 residues. Germline CDR1 PRHDT, CDR2 FYEKMQ (reference sequence). This chain's CDR3 is CASSLGTAEKLFF. The CDR3 nucleotides are TGTGCCAGCAGCCTTGGGACAGCCGAAAAACTGTTTTTT.

The sample holds one count of this clone. V is TRBV13 and J is TRBJ1-2, with D perhaps matching TRBD1 (6 bases). Germline loops: CDR1 PRHDT, CDR2 FYEKMQ (reference sequence). V was shortened by 5 bases and J by 4 bases, with 17 bases between the two germline ends. This CDR3 is built from 15 residues. The CDR3 loop is CASSQKGDWGYGYTF. CDR3 coding DNA: TGTGCCAGCAGCCAAAAGGGGGATTGGGGCTATGGCTACACCTTC. The complete variable domain, with remaining parts taken from reference TRBV13 and TRBJ1-2, reads AAGVIQSPRHLIKEKRETATLKCYPIPRHDTVYWYQQGPGQDPQFLISFYEKMQSDKGSIPDRFSAQQFSDYHSELNMSSLELGDSALYFCASSQKGDWGYGYTFGSGTRLTVV.

The CDR3 DNA reads TGTGCCAGCAGTGACAGGGTTAGGGATAGCAATCAGCCCCAGCATTTT. Amino acids: CASSDRVRDSNQPQHF. The chain employs TRBV28 and TRBJ1-5, with 7 bases fitting TRBD1. Germline CDR1 MDHEN, CDR2 SYDVKM. There are 16 residues in the CDR3. The junction had 7 bases not matched to a gene; V was cut back by 5 bases and J by 0 bases.

This chain links TRBV6-5 with TRBJ2-1, with TRBD2 identical over 10 bases. CDR1 MNHEY and CDR2 SVGAGI come from the germline V gene. Unmatched junction bases numbered 3, after V lost 0 bases and J lost 4 bases. The CDR3 runs to 16 residues. The CDR3 coding sequence is TGTGCCAGCAGTTACTCGCTGACTAGCGGGTACAATGAGCAGTTCTTC. It codes for CASSYSLTSGYNEQFF.

The CDR3 DNA follows: TGTGCCAGCGGCCTAGCGGGAGGGCGGGGCTACGAGCAGTACTTC. It encodes CASGLAGGRGYEQYF. The gene calls are TRBV6-6 and TRBJ2-7; 12 bases agree with TRBD2. The CDR3 totals 15 residues. With V trimmed by 8 bases and J by 3 bases, 8 bases remained unmatched. CDR1 is MNHNY and CDR2 is SVGAGI in the germline V gene (reference sequence).

V and J are TRBV9 and TRBJ2-7, with D perhaps matching TRBD2 (5 bases). CDR3 length: 13 residues. Trimming removed 2 bases from V and 6 bases from J, with 12 bases in between. Germline V gene sequence: CDR1 SGDLS, CDR2 YYNGEE. CDR3 region: CASSVTGSSEQYF. The CDR3 DNA sequence: TGTGCCAGCAGCGTTACGGGGAGCAGCGAGCAGTACTTC.

The chain couples TRBV10-3 to TRBJ1-2; 7 nucleotides agree with TRBD1. In germline, CDR1 is ENHRY, CDR2 SYGVKD. The junction had 11 bases not matched to a gene; V was cut back by 5 bases and J by 8 bases. The CDR3 is made up of 14 amino acids. CDR3 in DNA: TGTGCCATCAGTAGGGACAGCGGAGACGGGGGCTACACCTTC. It specifies CAISRDSGDGGYTF.

This clone showed up just once. The chain has TRBV28 and TRBJ2-1; 11 positions match TRBD1. Looked up from germline, CDR1 is MDHEN and CDR2 is SYDVKM. This CDR3 comprises 15 residues. J lost 3 bases, V lost 6 bases, and 4 bases had no gene match. CDR3 in amino acids: CASSRGTGGYNEQFF. DNA for the CDR3: TGTGCCAGCAGCCGTGGGACAGGGGGCTACAATGAGCAGTTCTTC.

V gene TRBV29-1 combines with J gene TRBJ2-1, with TRBD2 matching 9 bases. J gave up 4 bases and V 7 bases, and 11 bases lay outside the gene matches. This CDR3 has 15 amino acids. Germline V gene sequence: CDR1 SQVTM, CDR2 ANQGSEA. In DNA, the CDR3 is TGCAGCGCCCTGACAAGCGGGAGGACGTACAATGAGCAGTTCTTC. Its translation is CSALTSGRTYNEQFF.

Here the CDR3 reads CATTGTSGRNRETQYF. CDR3 bases: TGTGCCACCACCGGGACTAGCGGGAGGAATAGGGAGACCCAGTACTTC. The chain recombines TRBV15 with TRBJ2-5; 15 bases agree with TRBD2. Trimming cost V 7 bases and J 5 bases; bases outside gene matches: 8. From germline, CDR1 is LNHNV and CDR2 YYDKDF (reference sequence). The length of the CDR3 is 16 residues. Complete variable domain (other parts from reference TRBV15 and TRBJ2-5): DAMVIQNPRYQVTQFGKPVTLSCSQTLNHNVMYWYQQKSSQAPKLLFHYYDKDFNNEADTPDNFQSRRPNTSFCFLDIRSPGLGDTAMYLCATTGTSGRNRETQYFGPGTRLLVL.

The chain employs TRBV2 and TRBJ2-7; 7 nucleotides line up with TRBD1. The J segment lost 3 bases and the V segment lost 7 bases, leaving 6 bases of the junction unmatched. The germline CDR1 and CDR2 sequences are SNHLY and FYNNEI. The CDR3 has 13 residues. As DNA, the CDR3 is TGTGCCAGCACACACGGGACAGTCTACGAGCAGTACTTC. Protein sequence: CASTHGTVYEQYF.

This clone was seen only a few times. The chain carries TRBV30 and TRBJ1-1, with D unclear. Germline values: CDR1 GTSNPN, CDR2 SVGIG (reference sequence). CDR3 length: 13 residues. Trimming removed 0 bases from V and 5 bases from J, with 10 bases in between. The CDR3 DNA is TGTGCCTGGAGTGTTAGTGCTTGGACTGAAGCTTTCTTT. It encodes CAWSVSAWTEAFF.

The chain links TRBV7-9 to TRBJ2-2, with D hard to call. The V end lost 5 bases, the J end lost 5 bases, and 15 bases lay between the germline ends. CDR3 length: 15 residues. Germline V gene sequence: CDR1 SEHNR, CDR2 FQNEAQ (reference sequence). The CDR3 bases are TGTGCCAGCAGCCGGCGCAGGTTTGAAACCGGGGAGCTGTTTTTT. Translation gives CASSRRRFETGELFF.

The chain uses TRBV9 and TRBJ1-3, with D hard to call. There are 14 residues in the CDR3. CDR1 SGDLS and CDR2 YYNGEE come from the germline V gene. Trimming stripped 1 base from V and 0 bases from J, with 5 bases between. The CDR3 nucleotides are TGTGCCAGCAGCGTACAGGTCTCTGGAAACACCATATATTTT. Encoded protein: CASSVQVSGNTIYF.

This chain joins TRBV5-1 and TRBJ1-2, with 7 bases that match TRBD1. Losses at the gene ends were 0 bases for V and 5 bases for J; bases not matched to a gene: 13. This CDR3 is built from 17 residues. Looked up from germline, CDR1 is SGHRS and CDR2 is YFSETQ. CDR3 protein: CASSLAPQGLEWYGYTF. The CDR3 DNA follows: TGCGCCAGCAGCTTGGCCCCACAGGGGTTAGAGTGGTATGGCTACACCTTC.

This clone was counted between two and nine times. The genes are TRBV23-1 and TRBJ1-1; D unresolved. TRBV23-1 is an ORF, with its function uncertain. Trimming shortened V by 0 bases and J by 1 base, and 15 bases separated the two germline ends. The CDR3 runs to 17 residues. CDR3 amino acids: CASSQSGGSRRNTEAFF. The CDR3 DNA follows: TGCGCCAGCAGTCAATCGGGAGGGTCTCGGAGGAACACTGAAGCTTTCTTT.

The chain employs TRBV5-6 and TRBJ2-1; D uncertain. The CDR3 loop spans 15 amino acids. CDR1 is SGHDT, CDR2 YYEEEE, per germline. V was pared by 4 bases and J by 2 bases, with 13 bases between. The CDR3 loop reads CASSRVPNPYNEQFF. CDR3 sequence (DNA): TGTGCCAGCAGCCGCGTACCGAACCCCTACAATGAGCAGTTCTTC.

J is TRBJ2-1 and V is TRBV6-5, with D possibly matching TRBD2 (6 bases). CDR1 is MNHEY, CDR2 SVGAGI, per germline. CDR3 length: 14 residues. Trimming took off 6 bases at V and 5 bases at J, with 14 bases between the two ends. The CDR3 DNA reads TGTGCCAGCAGCCCCGGGACGGGGGACAATGAGCAGTTCTTC. As protein: CASSPGTGDNEQFF.

The rearrangement uses TRBV5-1 and TRBJ2-1, with a possible D match to TRBD1 (6 bases). Germline V gives CDR1 SGHRS, CDR2 YFSETQ. The CDR3 runs 15 residues. V dropped 1 base and J dropped 7 bases, with 15 bases sitting between them. This chain's CDR3 is CASSLTAKQGNEQFF. Written as DNA, the CDR3 is TGCGCCAGCAGCTTGACAGCAAAACAGGGAAATGAGCAGTTCTTC.